This is a list of T cell receptor beta chains from one sample in a study of T-cell reconstitution after alpha-beta-depleted transplantation in children. One entry per CDR3 protein results from TCRdb running MiXCR on the PCR reads. In the table there are about 340,000 distinct CDR3 sequences, about a sixth of which are singletons. Sequences were derived from PBMCs, mostly from graft donor cells, sampled 360 days after TCRalphabeta/CD19-depleted stem cell transplant. The origin of the receptors is a male patient aged 2-9 years who had a stem cell transplant for acute lymphoblastic leukemia, so the T cells may come from the graft donor. CDR3s include the opening cysteine and the closing phenylalanine or tryptophan. A D gene is named only where the DNA matches it firmly. Expanded clones get a size class; other rows say once, few or many, or leave the size out.

D	size	V	J	DNA	CDR3
.	.	TRBV7-9	TRBJ2-7	TGTGCCAGCAGGGTAGCCGACTACGAGCAGTACTTC	CASRVADYEQYF
TRBD2	many	TRBV4-3	TRBJ2-4	TGCGCCAGCAGCCACCGTACTAGCGGGATGGCCAAAAACATTCAGTACTTC	CASSHRTSGMAKNIQYF
.	.	TRBV4-3	TRBJ2-1	TGCGCCAGCAGCCAGGCTTTTGCGACTTCCTACAATGAGCAGTTCTTC	CASSQAFATSYNEQFF
TRBD2	.	TRBV3-1	TRBJ2-7	TGTGCCAGCAGCCATAGGACTAGCGGGAGCCCCTACGAGCAGTACTTC	CASSHRTSGSPYEQYF
.	.	TRBV3-1	TRBJ1-5	TGTGCCAGCAGCCAAGCACATATGGAGCCCCAGCATTTT	CASSQAHMEPQHF
TRBD2	few	TRBV5-1	TRBJ2-7	TGCGCCAGCAGGAGCGGGAGCTCCTACGAGCAGTACTTC	CASRSGSSYEQYF
TRBD2	few	TRBV29-1	TRBJ2-3	TGCAGCGTTGGGGGAGCGGGAGGCCCCACAGATACGCAGTATTTT	CSVGGAGGPTDTQYF
.	.	TRBV6-2/TRBV6-3	TRBJ1-5	TGTGCCAGCAGTTACCGAGCTCCTCAGCCCCAGCATTTT	CASSYRAPQPQHF
.	.	TRBV20-1	TRBJ1-1	TGCAGTGCGAGAAGGGGTGTCGCTGAAGCTTTCTTT	CSARRGVAEAFF
.	.	TRBV11-2	TRBJ1-1	TGTGCCAGCAGCTTAGAGCCCGGGGAGGGTTGCTTT	CASSLEPGEGCF
.	many	TRBV12-3/TRBV12-4	TRBJ2-2	TGTGCCAGCGGGACACTGAACACCGGGGAGCTGTTTTTT	CASGTLNTGELFF
.	few	TRBV7-9	TRBJ2-7	TGTGCCAGCAGCGTGCAGAGTAACCGCTACGAGCAGTACTTC	CASSVQSNRYEQYF
.	.	TRBV7-2	TRBJ2-3	TGTGCCAGCAGCTACAGGGCCAGCACAGATACGCAGTATTTT	CASSYRASTDTQYF
.	few	TRBV20-1	TRBJ2-7	TGCAGTGCTTGGGGGGCAGGGAGCTCCTACGAGCAGTACTTC	CSAWGAGSSYEQYF
.	.	TRBV4-3	TRBJ2-1	TGCGCCAGCAGCCAAGAGATCGGAGGAGGTGAGCAGTTCTTC	CASSQEIGGGEQFF
.	.	TRBV12-3/TRBV12-4	TRBJ2-1	TGTGCCAGCAGTTTAAGTCCCGCGGGAGAGCAGTTCTTC	CASSLSPAGEQFF
.	few	TRBV27	TRBJ2-5	TGTGCCAGCAGTCAGGGGACCCTGTACCTAGAGACCCAGTACTTC	CASSQGTLYLETQYF
.	many	TRBV11-2	TRBJ2-7	TGTGCCAGCAGCCGGAGCGGAGAGCAGTACTTC	CASSRSGEQYF
.	.	TRBV10-2	TRBJ1-1	TGCGCCAGCCGGGCCCAGGGAGGAACTGAAGCTTTCTTT	CASRAQGGTEAFF
.	few	TRBV29-1	TRBJ1-2	TGCAGCGTTCTCAAGGGGGGCTATGGCTACACCTTC	CSVLKGGYGYTF
TRBD2	.	TRBV6-1	TRBJ2-1	TGTGCCAGCAGTCAACGACTAGCGGGAGGCGACAATGAGCAGTTCTTC	CASSQRLAGGDNEQFF
.	.	TRBV3-1	TRBJ2-3	TGTGCCAGCAGCCCACGAAGGGAGGGCACAGATACGCAGTATTTT	CASSPRREGTDTQYF
.	many	TRBV20-1	TRBJ1-1	TGCAGTGCTACGGGGCCTAACACTGAAGCTTTCTTT	CSATGPNTEAFF
.	.	TRBV9	TRBJ2-5	TGTGCCAGCAGCCCTCCCGGAGCGTGGGAGACCCAGTACTTC	CASSPPGAWETQYF
TRBD1	once	TRBV11-2	TRBJ1-4	TGTGCCAGCAGCCTCGGACAGGTTGGCGATAATGAAAAACTGTTTTTT	CASSLGQVGDNEKLFF
.	.	TRBV5-5	TRBJ2-1	TGTGCCAGCAGCTTGATCGCAGTCCTCTTCTACAATGAGCAGTTCTTC	CASSLIAVLFYNEQFF
.	.	TRBV20-1	TRBJ2-4	TGCAGTGCCCCGGAGTTGGCCAAAAACATTCAGTACTTC	CSAPELAKNIQYF
.	.	TRBV7-2	TRBJ2-7	TGTGCCAGCAGCTCGACCAGACGGGCTCCCTACGAGCAGTACTTC	CASSSTRRAPYEQYF
TRBD2	.	TRBV9	TRBJ2-1	TGTGCCAGCAGTCAATCTAGCGGGGCCAATGAGCAGTTCTTC	CASSQSSGANEQFF
TRBD2	few	TRBV12-3/TRBV12-4	TRBJ2-3	TGTGCCAGCCGGCCACCTCTGGCGGGAGTCGGTAAAGATACGCAGTATTTT	CASRPPLAGVGKDTQYF
TRBD1	few	TRBV4-3	TRBJ2-1	TGCGCCAGCAGCCAACAGGGACAGGGGGCTCTTCACAATGAGCAGTTCTTC	CASSQQGQGALHNEQFF
.	.	TRBV20-1	TRBJ2-7	TGCAGTGCTGCCGCCGAGGTGGGGTTCTACGAGCAGTACTTC	CSAAAEVGFYEQYF
.	.	TRBV28	TRBJ1-5	TGTGCCAGCAGTTTATTTGTGCGGGGAAGCAATCAGCCCCAGCATTTT	CASSLFVRGSNQPQHF
.	few	TRBV7-6	TRBJ2-7	TGTGCCAGCAGCCAAAATCCTGGGAACGAGCAGTACTTC	CASSQNPGNEQYF
TRBD1	few	TRBV12-3/TRBV12-4	TRBJ2-5	TGTGCCAGCAGAGCGACAGGGGGCGATGAGACCCAGTACTTC	CASRATGGDETQYF
.	.	TRBV12-3/TRBV12-4	TRBJ2-7	TGTGCCAGCAGTCTAGGCCCGAGGGGGATCGAGCAGTACTTC	CASSLGPRGIEQYF
TRBD2	few	TRBV5-4	TRBJ2-1	TGTGCCAGCAGCACCCGGACTAGCGGTCACAATGAGCAGTTCTTC	CASSTRTSGHNEQFF
TRBD1	.	TRBV5-1	TRBJ1-4	TGCGCCAGCAGCTTCGGCCTGCGGGGGGACAGGACTAATGAAAAACTGTTTTTT	CASSFGLRGDRTNEKLFF
.	many	TRBV4-1	TRBJ2-2	TGCGCCAGCAGACACGACCGCACCGGGGAGCTGTTTTTT	CASRHDRTGELFF
TRBD2	.	TRBV6-2/TRBV6-3	TRBJ2-6	TGTGCCAGCAGCCCGGGGCCCTCTAGCGGGAGAGGGTCCCCTGGGGCCAACGTCCTGACTTTC	CASSPGPSSGRGSPGANVLTF
TRBD2	few	TRBV4-1	TRBJ2-7	TGCGCCAGCAGCCAAACTCTCGGGACTAGCAACCGGGTCGAGCAGTACTTC	CASSQTLGTSNRVEQYF
TRBD2	few	TRBV27	TRBJ2-3	TGTGCCAGCAGAAGCTTCGGGGGGGTGACAGATACGCAGTATTTT	CASRSFGGVTDTQYF
TRBD1	.	TRBV12-3/TRBV12-4	TRBJ2-1	TGTGCCAGCAGTTTATTAGGACAGGGGCGCAATGAGCAGTTCTTC	CASSLLGQGRNEQFF
.	few	TRBV4-3	TRBJ2-1	TGCGCCAGCAGCCAAGAGATCAGGGGCCCGTACAATGAGCAGTTCTTC	CASSQEIRGPYNEQFF
.	.	TRBV27	TRBJ1-1	TGTGCCAGCATGGGGTATGTGGCTTTCTTT	CASMGYVAFF
.	.	TRBV6-2/TRBV6-3	TRBJ2-3	TGTGCCAGCAAAGAGGCTAGCGTGGATACGCAGTATTTT	CASKEASVDTQYF
TRBD2	.	TRBV9	TRBJ2-5	TGTGCCAGCTCCAGCGGGAACGGGGAGACCCAGTACTTC	CASSSGNGETQYF
.	.	TRBV7-2	TRBJ2-6	TGTGCCAGCAGCTTAGCGCGCGGTGGGGCCAACGTCCTGACTTTC	CASSLARGGANVLTF
.	many	TRBV10-3	TRBJ2-1	TGTGCCATCAGTGCGCAGTTCTTC	CAISAQFF
.	few	TRBV6-2/TRBV6-3	TRBJ2-3	TGTGCCAGCAGTTATCCCACCACCCCCGGGAGCTGGCGCACAGATACGCAGTATTTT	CASSYPTTPGSWRTDTQYF
.	.	TRBV10-3	TRBJ2-2	TGTGCCATCAGTGATTTTCGACAGAAGAACACCGGGGAGCTGTTTTTT	CAISDFRQKNTGELFF
.	few	TRBV10-3	TRBJ2-7	TGTGCCATCAGTGACCCACACCGGGACGGGGGTTGGGAGCAGTACTTC	CAISDPHRDGGWEQYF
.	few	TRBV5-1	TRBJ2-3	TGCGCCAGCAGCTTGGTGTTCTCAGATACGCAGTATTTT	CASSLVFSDTQYF
TRBD1	.	TRBV12-3/TRBV12-4	TRBJ1-1	TGTGCCAGCACCGCCCAACCAGGACAGGGCGTCGAAGCTTTCTTT	CASTAQPGQGVEAFF
.	once	TRBV30	TRBJ2-7	TGTGCCTGGAGTGTACTGCCTAGCGCTTACGAGCAGTACTTC	CAWSVLPSAYEQYF
TRBD2	few	TRBV12-3/TRBV12-4	TRBJ2-7	TGTGCCAGCAGTTTTACTTTCGGGACTAGCGGGACCTACGAGCAGTACTTC	CASSFTFGTSGTYEQYF
.	few	TRBV28	TRBJ2-7	TGTGCCAGCATGGGGTGGTGGTACGAGCAGTACTTC	CASMGWWYEQYF
TRBD2	many	TRBV11-2	TRBJ2-1	TGTGCCAGCAGCTTGCTAGCGGGGGACTACAATGAGCAGTTCTTC	CASSLLAGDYNEQFF
TRBD1	many	TRBV20-1	TRBJ1-2	TGCAGTGCCTGGGGACAGGAGACTATGAACTATGGCTACACCTTC	CSAWGQETMNYGYTF
.	.	TRBV20-1	TRBJ2-7	TGCAGTGCTAGAGAAGTAGGCAGGGTCTCCTACGAGCAGTACTTC	CSAREVGRVSYEQYF